The 9 T cell receptor beta chains below all came from one sample that was sequenced in a study of chemoradiotherapy in HPV16-positive cancers. Repertoires were generated with immunoSEQ multiplex PCR, while TCRdb's copy carries only in-frame clones and drops some. The repertoire holds approximately 5,400 clones, with about 88% as singletons. The source was tumor tissue, collected from a patient who underwent chemoradiotherapy. The receptors were gathered from a human donor with HPV-associated anogenital cancer.

This clone was counted only a few times. The genes are TRBV9 and TRBJ2-2; TRBD2 aligns across 8 bases. This CDR3 region has 15 residues. V lost 0 bases, J lost 4 bases, and 2 bases stayed unmatched. CDR1 and CDR2 (germline): SGDLS, YYNGEE. In DNA, the CDR3 is TGTGCCAGCAGCGTAGAGGGGACTAGCACCGGGGAGCTGTTTTTT. Encoded protein: CASSVEGTSTGELFF.

The J gene is TRBJ1-1, the V gene TRBV18; D is unresolved. Germline CDR1 KGHSH, CDR2 LQKENI. CDR3 length: 13 residues. Trimming pared 6 bases from V and 4 bases from J, leaving 12 bases between. The CDR3 DNA reads TGTGCCAGCTCCCGGGGTCCGGTCACTGAAGCTTTCTTT. Protein sequence: CASSRGPVTEAFF.

V usage is TRBV14 and J usage is TRBJ2-5, with 12 bases aligning to TRBD2. Germline loops: CDR1 SGHDN, CDR2 FVKESK. J lost 7 bases, V lost 4 bases, and 10 bases had no gene match. This CDR3 spans 16 amino acids. The CDR3 sequence: CASSLGLAGTFGTQYF. CDR3 DNA: TGTGCCAGCAGCCTCGGACTAGCGGGAACCTTCGGGACCCAGTACTTC.

The V and J genes are TRBV10-3 and TRBJ1-1; D may be TRBD1 (6 bases). The CDR3 extends over 13 amino acids. Trimming took 9 bases from V and 6 from J, leaving 17 bases between them. Per the germline V gene, CDR1 is ENHRY and CDR2 is SYGVKD. DNA for the CDR3: TGTGCCATACGAGGTCAGGGGTCCCCTGAAGCTTTCTTT. Encoded protein: CAIRGQGSPEAFF.

This clone is large within its sample. This chain links TRBV11-2 with TRBJ2-2; D is unresolved. V was shortened by 5 bases and J by 6 bases, with 13 bases between the two germline ends. The CDR3 contains 14 residues. Germline V CDR1 and CDR2: SGHAT, FQNNGV. The chain's CDR3 is CASSDRTGPGELFF. The CDR3 nucleotides read TGTGCCAGCAGCGATCGGACCGGACCCGGGGAGCTGTTTTTT.

V usage is TRBV27 and J usage is TRBJ2-7, with TRBD2 identical over 12 bases. The CDR3 has 16 residues. The ends lost 5 bases at V and 3 bases at J; junction bases unmatched: 8. The V gene's germline CDR1 is MNHEY and CDR2 SMNVEV (reference sequence). CDR3 protein: CASSSSLAGGIYEQYF. The CDR3, as DNA: TGTGCCAGCAGTAGTTCTCTAGCGGGAGGGATCTACGAGCAGTACTTC.

J is TRBJ1-2 and V is TRBV18, with 11 bases identical to TRBD1. The V gene end was trimmed by 3 bases and the J gene end by 6 bases; junction bases not matched to a gene: 9. Germline CDR1 and CDR2: KGHSH and LQKENI. The CDR3 loop spans 16 amino acids. CDR3 coding DNA: TGTGCCAGCTCACCCAACCCGGACAGGGGGCGGGATGGCTACACCTTC. Amino acid sequence: CASSPNPDRGRDGYTF.

V gene TRBV4-2 combines with J gene TRBJ2-7, with D perhaps being TRBD1 or TRBD2 (6 bases each). The CDR3 is 16 residues long. The V gene lost 0 bases and the J gene lost 3 bases, with 15 bases spanning the gap. Germline CDR1 and CDR2: LGHNA and YNFKEQ. CDR3 residues: CASSQDGGTTDYEQYF. As DNA, the CDR3 is TGTGCCAGCAGCCAAGATGGGGGGACAACCGACTACGAGCAGTACTTC.

The V call is TRBV5-1, the J call TRBJ2-5, with 10 bases identical to TRBD2. The V gene's germline CDR1 is SGHRS and CDR2 YFSETQ. The V segment lost 4 bases and the J segment 1 base; nucleotides outside the gene matches: 4. There are 15 residues in the CDR3. The CDR3, as DNA: TGCGCCAGCAGCAAAGAGCGGGAGGGCCAAGAGACCCAGTACTTC. It is translated as CASSKEREGQETQYF.